The 32 T cell receptor beta chains below come from one sample, sequenced in a study of shared clonotypes between healthy human individuals. The protocol was immunoSEQ multiplex PCR, while the TCRdb copy is restricted to in-frame clones and leaves out a portion. The sample consists of 650,000 to 800,000 clones, about 91% of them appearing once. Naive CD8 cells lacked CD45RO, underwent positive selection for CCR7 and left out terminally differentiated effector memory CD45RA+ cells. The source material was naive CD8+ T cells sorted from blood. Receptor source: a man aged 30 to 45 in good health.

The chain has TRBV5-1 and TRBJ2-5, with 9 bases that match TRBD1. The CDR3 covers 14 residues. Per the germline V gene, CDR1 is SGHRS and CDR2 is YFSETQ. The ends lost 7 bases at V and 5 bases at J; junction bases unmatched: 9. The DNA of the CDR3 is TGCGCCAGCCGAGAGACAGGGGGAGACGAGACCCAGTACTTC. It codes for CASRETGGDETQYF.

V gene TRBV5-4 combines with J gene TRBJ1-2; 9 bases fit TRBD1. The ends lost 4 bases at V and 6 bases at J; junction bases unmatched: 10. The CDR3 is made up of 15 amino acids. The germline gives CDR1 SGHNT, CDR2 YYREEE (reference sequence). The CDR3 sequence: CASSPPGQGINGYTF. CDR3 sequence (DNA): TGTGCCAGCAGCCCGCCGGGACAGGGAATTAATGGCTACACCTTC. The variable domain in full, with the rest retrieved from reference TRBV5-4 and TRBJ1-2, is ETGVTQSPTHLIKTRGQQVTLRCSSQSGHNTVSWYQQALGQGPQFIFQYYREEENGRGNFPPRFSGLQFPNYSSELNVNALELDDSALYLCASSPPGQGINGYTFGSGTRLTVV.

CDR3 amino acids: CASSRTGSTDTQYF. CDR3 coding DNA: TGCGCCAGCAGTCGGACAGGGAGTACAGATACGCAGTATTTT. This chain joins TRBV4-3 and TRBJ2-3; 8 positions agree with TRBD1. The trim removed 6 bases at V and 3 bases at J, leaving 5 bases unmatched. Looked up from germline, CDR1 is LGHNA and CDR2 is YSLEER. This CDR3 spans 14 amino acids.

The gene calls are TRBV6-1 and TRBJ2-6; D unclear. V lost 4 bases and J lost 0, with 7 bases in between. The germline V gene encodes CDR1 MNHNS and CDR2 SASEGT. The CDR3 spans 15 residues. The CDR3 region has the DNA TGTGCCAGCAGTGCTAGGAACTCTGGGGCCAACGTCCTGACTTTC. As protein: CASSARNSGANVLTF.

This chain links TRBV7-2 with TRBJ2-1; 7 bases match TRBD1. Unmatched junction bases numbered 9, after V lost 5 bases and J lost 8 bases. The CDR3 loop spans 14 amino acids. Germline V CDR1 and CDR2: SGHTA, FQGNSA. The DNA for the CDR3 is TGTGCCAGCAGCAACCGGGACAGTGGGGATGAGCAGTTCTTC. Its translation is CASSNRDSGDEQFF.

The chain employs TRBV5-8 and TRBJ1-4; D gene unclear. CDR1 is SGHTS, CDR2 YDEGEE, per germline. V lost 1 base to trimming and J lost 0 bases, with 7 bases between them. There are 15 residues in the CDR3. CDR3: CASSLRAATNEKLFF. CDR3 in DNA: TGTGCCAGCAGCTTGAGAGCAGCAACTAATGAAAAACTGTTTTTT.

The genes are TRBV7-9 and TRBJ2-5, with D perhaps matching TRBD1 (6 bases). From germline, CDR1 is SEHNR and CDR2 FQNEAQ (reference sequence). The CDR3 has 15 residues. The V end lost 1 base, the J end lost 7 bases, and 16 bases lay between the germline ends. CDR3: CASSLDSGVFGTQYF. CDR3 coding DNA: TGTGCCAGCAGCTTAGATTCAGGGGTATTTGGGACCCAGTACTTC. Full variable domain (missing parts from reference TRBV7-9 and TRBJ2-5): DTGVSQNPRHKITKRGQNVTFRCDPISEHNRLYWYRQTLGQGPEFLTYFQNEAQLEKSRLLSDRFSAERPKGSFSTLEIQRTEQGDSAMYLCASSLDSGVFGTQYFGPGTRLLVL.

This chain joins TRBV5-4 and TRBJ2-1; 7 bases match TRBD1. Trimming removed 3 bases from V and 7 bases from J; junction bases left unmatched: 1. The germline V gene has CDR1 SGHNT and CDR2 YYREEE (reference sequence). The CDR3 loop spans 12 amino acids. The CDR3 sequence: CASSYRGNEQFF. The CDR3 DNA reads TGTGCCAGCAGCTACAGGGGTAATGAGCAGTTCTTC.

The chain joins TRBV19 to TRBJ2-5; 12 bases match TRBD2. The germline gives CDR1 LNHDA, CDR2 SQIVND (reference sequence). The CDR3 loop spans 14 amino acids. Germline trimming cut 5 bases from V and 11 bases from J; bases unmatched to any gene: 9. The CDR3 nucleotides are TGTGCCAGTAGTCCGCGACTAGCGGGAGATGTGCAGTACTTC. As protein: CASSPRLAGDVQYF.

As concerns this clone: A read error may produce the germline difference seen at one junction end. This chain joins TRBV7-9 and TRBJ2-7; D gene ambiguous. CDR1 and CDR2 (germline): SEHNR, FQNEAQ (reference sequence). This CDR3 spans 11 amino acids. CDR3 amino acids: CASSLSHEQYF. The CDR3 DNA reads as TGTGCCAGCAGCCTCTCCCACGAGCAGTACTTC.

The chain employs TRBV10-3 and TRBJ2-2; 12 bases match TRBD1. This CDR3 has 13 residues. The germline V gene has CDR1 ENHRY and CDR2 SYGVKD. CDR3 bases: TGTGGAGCCGGGACAGGGGGCCCCGGGGAGCTGTTTTTT. This translates into CGAGTGGPGELFF.

V gene TRBV19 combines with J gene TRBJ1-4; TRBD1 might be the D (5 bases). The ends were cut back, 3 bases at V and 13 bases at J, with 9 bases in the middle. There are 11 residues in the CDR3. Germline V gene sequence: CDR1 LNHDA, CDR2 SQIVND (reference sequence). As DNA, the CDR3 is TGTGCCAGTAGTATGGGGGAGGGACTGTTTTTT. As protein: CASSMGEGLFF.

Remarks on this clone: The sample contains more than one DNA sequence encoding this CDR3. The chain uses TRBV28 and TRBJ2-7; no clear D gene. This CDR3 is 11 amino acids long. Looked up from germline, CDR1 is MDHEN and CDR2 is SYDVKM. With 4 bases removed from V and 3 bases from J, the gap between germline ends came to 4 bases. The CDR3 coding sequence is TGTGCCAGCAGTTGGGGCTACGAGCAGTACTTC. Amino acids: CASSWGYEQYF.

This clone has just a few counts. The chain carries TRBV13 and TRBJ2-7, with a possible D match to TRBD2 (6 bases). Deletions cut 5 bases from V and 0 bases from J, with 14 bases between. The CDR3 covers 15 residues. Germline CDR1 and CDR2: PRHDT and FYEKMQ (reference sequence). Written as DNA, the CDR3 is TGTGCCAGCAGCCCCAGAGCGGGCCTCTCCTACGAGCAGTACTTC. The encoded protein is CASSPRAGLSYEQYF.

CDR3 bases: TGTGCCAGTAGTAGCAGCCTTTTGAACACTGAAGCTTTCTTT. Residues: CASSSSLLNTEAFF. This rearrangement joins TRBV19 to TRBJ1-1; no definite D call. Germline V gives CDR1 LNHDA, CDR2 SQIVND (reference sequence). V was clipped by 4 bases and J by 0 bases, with 9 bases between them. The CDR3 is made up of 14 amino acids.

The rearrangement links TRBV9 to TRBJ2-4, with TRBD2 matching over 7 bases. This CDR3 spans 14 amino acids. V dropped 3 bases and J dropped 7; count of bases not matched to a gene: 7. Germline values: CDR1 SGDLS, CDR2 YYNGEE. The CDR3 spells CASSADGGGNIQYF. Here the CDR3 DNA reads TGTGCCAGCAGCGCCGACGGGGGAGGGAACATTCAGTACTTC.

A remark on this clone: At the DNA level, this CDR3 is encoded by other sequences in the same sample as well. The chain uses TRBV27 and TRBJ1-5, with D unresolved. CDR1 is MNHEY, CDR2 SMNVEV, per germline (reference sequence). With 3 bases removed from V and 4 bases from J, the gap between germline ends came to 7 bases. The CDR3 covers 13 residues. CDR3 DNA: TGTGCCAGCAGTTTGGGTCAAAATCAGCCCCAGCATTTT. This gives the protein CASSLGQNQPQHF.

The chain employs TRBV4-2 and TRBJ2-7; 10 nucleotides align to TRBD2. Germline CDR1 LGHNA, CDR2 YNFKEQ. The ends lost 5 bases at V and 0 bases at J; junction bases unmatched: 4. This CDR3 has 15 residues. The DNA of the CDR3 is TGTGCCAGCAGCACCTGGACTAGCGGCTCCTACGAGCAGTACTTC. Its protein product is CASSTWTSGSYEQYF.

With regard to this clone: This sample also contains other DNA sequences that code for the same CDR3. The CDR3 spells CASSQGGSYEQYF. CDR3 nucleotide sequence: TGCGCCAGCAGCCAGGGAGGGAGCTACGAGCAGTACTTC. This chain joins TRBV4-3 and TRBJ2-7; 7 bases are shared with TRBD2. CDR1 is LGHNA and CDR2 is YSLEER in the germline V gene. The V gene end was trimmed by 3 bases and the J gene end by 3 bases; junction bases not matched to a gene: 2. CDR3 length: 13 amino acids.

The CDR3 coding sequence is TGTGCCAGCAGCCTGGATGGACAGGGGGAAGAGACCCAGTACTTC. Protein: CASSLDGQGEETQYF. The chain uses TRBV7-9 and TRBJ2-5, with 10 positions matching TRBD1. Per the germline V gene, CDR1 is SEHNR and CDR2 is FQNEAQ (reference sequence). The CDR3 spans 15 residues. V lost 5 bases, J lost 3 bases, and 6 bases stayed unmatched.

About this clone: The sample has other DNA sequences that encode this CDR3 too. The rearrangement joins TRBV6-6 to TRBJ2-7; D uncertain. Trimming left V 6 bases short and J 2 bases short, with 8 bases between. Germline V gene lookup returns CDR1 MNHNY and CDR2 SVGAGI (reference sequence). This CDR3 is built from 12 residues. The CDR3 DNA reads as TGTGCCAGCAGCTCCGTTGCCTACGAGCAGTACTTC. It is translated as CASSSVAYEQYF.

J is TRBJ2-7 and V is TRBV27; D may be TRBD1 or TRBD2 (5 bases each). The CDR3 loop spans 12 amino acids. The V gene's germline CDR1 is MNHEY and CDR2 SMNVEV (reference sequence). V shed 9 bases and J shed 5 bases, with 14 bases lying between them. The CDR3 reads CASSGAVHEQYF. CDR3 nucleotides: TGTGCCAGTTCCGGGGCGGTCCACGAGCAGTACTTC.

V is TRBV7-3 and J is TRBJ2-7, with D uncertain. Germline V gives CDR1 SGHTA, CDR2 FQGTGA. Trimming took off 2 bases at V and 0 bases at J, with 5 bases between the two ends. The CDR3 runs 13 residues. DNA for the CDR3: TGTGCCAGCAGCTTATTTGGCTCCTACGAGCAGTACTTC. The encoded protein is CASSLFGSYEQYF.

The DNA for the CDR3 is TGCGCCAGCAGCTTGGAGATCGGCCTAGCGGGTATCAATGAGCAGTTCTTC. It translates to CASSLEIGLAGINEQFF. V gene TRBV5-1 combines with J gene TRBJ2-1; 8 bases line up with TRBD2. The CDR3 runs 17 residues. Germline CDR1 is SGHRS and CDR2 is YFSETQ. J lost 6 bases, V lost 0 bases, and 11 bases had no gene match. The full variable domain, rest sourced from reference TRBV5-1 and TRBJ2-1, is KAGVTQTPRYLIKTRGQQVTLSCSPISGHRSVSWYQQTPGQGLQFLFEYFSETQRNKGNFPGRFSGRQFSNSRSEMNVSTLELGDSALYLCASSLEIGLAGINEQFFGPGTRLTVL.

The table lists this clone with a count of one. V gene TRBV27 combines with J gene TRBJ2-7; a possible D gene is TRBD1 (6 bases). V lost 7 bases to trimming and J lost 2 bases, with 15 bases between them. CDR1 and CDR2 from the germline V gene are MNHEY and SMNVEV (reference sequence). The CDR3 length is 14 residues. CDR3 amino acids: CASKAPSGAYEQYF. In DNA, the CDR3 is TGTGCCAGCAAAGCTCCCTCAGGGGCCTACGAGCAGTACTTC.

The V gene is TRBV28, the J gene TRBJ2-5; D possibly corresponds to TRBD1 (6 bases). The V and J ends lost 2 bases and 4 bases respectively, with 17 bases between them. Germline CDR1 reads MDHEN; CDR2 reads SYDVKM. This CDR3 has 16 amino acids. CDR3 nucleotides: TGTGCCAGCAGTTTAACGCCCCAGGGGTCCCGAGAGACCCAGTACTTC. Protein: CASSLTPQGSRETQYF.

Comment on this clone: Other DNA sequences in this sample translate to the same CDR3. The J gene is TRBJ2-7, the V gene TRBV7-9; D is unclear. Trimming removed 2 bases from V and 1 base from J, with 3 bases in between. The germline gives CDR1 SEHNR, CDR2 FQNEAQ (reference sequence). The CDR3 extends over 12 amino acids. In DNA form, the CDR3 reads TGTGCCAGCAGCTTAAGGTCCTACGAGCAGTACTTC. Protein sequence: CASSLRSYEQYF.

V gene TRBV11-2 combines with J gene TRBJ2-2, with TRBD1 matching 7 bases. This CDR3 region has 19 residues. The ends lost 3 bases at V and 5 bases at J; junction bases unmatched: 18. Looked up from germline, CDR1 is SGHAT and CDR2 is FQNNGV. For the CDR3, the DNA is TGTGCCAGCAGCTTTGGCTCCGGCTTCCTGGACAGGAAAACCGGGGAGCTGTTTTTT. Encoded protein: CASSFGSGFLDRKTGELFF.

The chain joins TRBV27 to TRBJ1-4, with TRBD1 identical over 8 bases. The V segment lost 4 bases and the J segment 7 bases; nucleotides outside the gene matches: 11. Germline V gene lookup returns CDR1 MNHEY and CDR2 SMNVEV (reference sequence). This CDR3 is built from 16 residues. Here the CDR3 reads CASSSGTGFRGEKLFF. The CDR3 DNA is TGTGCCAGCAGTTCCGGGACAGGATTTCGGGGTGAAAAACTGTTTTTT.

This chain joins TRBV11-2 and TRBJ2-7; 11 bases agree with TRBD1. This CDR3 comprises 13 residues. CDR1 SGHAT and CDR2 FQNNGV come from the germline V gene. Trimming at V came to 5 bases and at J to 5 bases, leaving 2 bases not matched to a gene. In DNA, the CDR3 is TGTGCCAGCAGCCCGGGACAGGGGGACGAGCAGTACTTC. Amino acid sequence: CASSPGQGDEQYF.

V and J are TRBV14 and TRBJ2-3; TRBD1 matches at 9 bases. The V and J ends lost 4 bases and 6 bases, in that order; junction bases with no gene match: 11. The CDR3 covers 16 residues. The germline gives CDR1 SGHDN, CDR2 FVKESK. CDR3 DNA sequence: TGTGCCAGCAGCCTTAGAGACACAGGGGGCGGTGATACGCAGTATTTT. It codes for CASSLRDTGGGDTQYF.

V is TRBV11-2 and J is TRBJ2-7; D possibly corresponds to TRBD1 (7 bases). Germline CDR1 and CDR2: SGHAT and FQNNGV. This CDR3 spans 14 amino acids. V lost 7 bases and J lost 9, with 22 bases in between. CDR3 in amino acids: CASTPARGVRGQYF. CDR3 coding DNA: TGTGCCAGCACCCCTGCCAGGGGGGTGCGGGGGCAGTACTTC.